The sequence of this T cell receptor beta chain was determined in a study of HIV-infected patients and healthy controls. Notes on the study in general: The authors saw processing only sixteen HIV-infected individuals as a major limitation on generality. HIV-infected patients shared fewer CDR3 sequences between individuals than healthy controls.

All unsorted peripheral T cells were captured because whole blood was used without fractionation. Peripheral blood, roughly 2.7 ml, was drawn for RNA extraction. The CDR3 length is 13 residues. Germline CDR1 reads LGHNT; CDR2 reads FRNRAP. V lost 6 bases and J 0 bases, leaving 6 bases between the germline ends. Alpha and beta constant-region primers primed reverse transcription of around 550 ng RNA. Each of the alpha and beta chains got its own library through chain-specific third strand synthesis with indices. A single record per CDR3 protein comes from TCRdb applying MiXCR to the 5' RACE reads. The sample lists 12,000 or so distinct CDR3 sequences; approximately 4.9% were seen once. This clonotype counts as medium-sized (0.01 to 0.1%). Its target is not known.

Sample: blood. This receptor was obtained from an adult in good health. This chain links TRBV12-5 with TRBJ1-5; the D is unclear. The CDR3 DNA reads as TGTGCTAGTGGCCACGGTAGCAATCAGCCCCAGCATTTT. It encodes CASGHGSNQPQHF.